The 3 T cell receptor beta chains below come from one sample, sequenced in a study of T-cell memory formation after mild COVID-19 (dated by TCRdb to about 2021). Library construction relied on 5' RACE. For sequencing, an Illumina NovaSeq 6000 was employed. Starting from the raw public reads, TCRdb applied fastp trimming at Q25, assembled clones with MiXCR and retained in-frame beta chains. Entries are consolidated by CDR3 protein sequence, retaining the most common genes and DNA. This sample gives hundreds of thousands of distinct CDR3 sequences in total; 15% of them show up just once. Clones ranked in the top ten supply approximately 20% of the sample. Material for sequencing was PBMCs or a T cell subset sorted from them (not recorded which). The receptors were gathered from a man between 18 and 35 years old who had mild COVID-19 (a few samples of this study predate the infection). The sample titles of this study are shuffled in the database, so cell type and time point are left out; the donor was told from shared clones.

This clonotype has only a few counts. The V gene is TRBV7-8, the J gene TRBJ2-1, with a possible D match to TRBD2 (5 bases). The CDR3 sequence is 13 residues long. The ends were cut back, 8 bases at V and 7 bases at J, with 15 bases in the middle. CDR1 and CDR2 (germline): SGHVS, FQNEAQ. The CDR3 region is CASVEELGNEQFF. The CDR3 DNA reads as TGTGCCAGCGTGGAGGAATTAGGGAATGAGCAGTTCTTC.

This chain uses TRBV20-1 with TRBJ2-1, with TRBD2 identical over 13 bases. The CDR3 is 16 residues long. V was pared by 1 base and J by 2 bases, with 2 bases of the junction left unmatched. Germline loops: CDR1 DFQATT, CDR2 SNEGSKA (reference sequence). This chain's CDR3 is CSARVGTSGAYNEQFF. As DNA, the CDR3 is TGCAGTGCTAGAGTCGGGACTAGCGGGGCCTACAATGAGCAGTTCTTC.

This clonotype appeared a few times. The CDR3: CSVNQGENTEAFF. CDR3 bases: TGCAGCGTTAACCAGGGAGAGAACACTGAAGCTTTCTTT. The gene calls are TRBV29-1 and TRBJ1-1, with D possibly matching TRBD1 (5 bases). V lost 5 bases and J 1 base, leaving 11 bases between the germline ends. The CDR3 sequence is 13 residues long. Germline CDR1 reads SQVTM; CDR2 reads ANQGSEA. Looking up the rest from reference TRBV29-1 and TRBJ1-1 gives the full variable domain: SAVISQKPSRDICQRGTSLTIQCQVDSQVTMMFWYRQQPGQSLTLIATANQGSEATYESGFVIDKFPISRPNLTFSTLTVSNMSPEDSSIYLCSVNQGENTEAFFGQGTRLTVV.